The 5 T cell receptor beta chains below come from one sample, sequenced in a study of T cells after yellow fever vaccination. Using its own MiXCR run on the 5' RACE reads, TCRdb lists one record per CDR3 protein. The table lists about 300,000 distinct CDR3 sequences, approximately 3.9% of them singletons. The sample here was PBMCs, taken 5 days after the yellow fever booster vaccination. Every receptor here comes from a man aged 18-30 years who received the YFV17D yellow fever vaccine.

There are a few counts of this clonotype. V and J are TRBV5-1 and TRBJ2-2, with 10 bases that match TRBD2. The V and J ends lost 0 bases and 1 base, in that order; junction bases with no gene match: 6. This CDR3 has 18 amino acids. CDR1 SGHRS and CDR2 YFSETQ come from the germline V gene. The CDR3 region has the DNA TGCGCCAGCAGCTTGGCAGTGGCTAGCGGGAGGAACACCGGGGAGCTGTTTTTT. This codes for CASSLAVASGRNTGELFF.

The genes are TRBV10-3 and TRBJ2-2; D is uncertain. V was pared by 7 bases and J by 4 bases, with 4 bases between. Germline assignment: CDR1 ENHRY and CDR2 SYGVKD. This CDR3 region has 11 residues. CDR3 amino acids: CAITSTGELFF. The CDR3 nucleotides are TGTGCCATCACTAGCACCGGGGAGCTGTTTTTT.

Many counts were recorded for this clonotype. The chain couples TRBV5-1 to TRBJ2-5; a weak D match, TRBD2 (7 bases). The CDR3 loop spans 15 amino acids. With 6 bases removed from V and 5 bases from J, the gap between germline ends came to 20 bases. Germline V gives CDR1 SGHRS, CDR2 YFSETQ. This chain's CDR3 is CASTPLPGGSETQYF. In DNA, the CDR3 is TGCGCCAGCACACCTCTCCCGGGGGGCTCGGAGACCCAGTACTTC.

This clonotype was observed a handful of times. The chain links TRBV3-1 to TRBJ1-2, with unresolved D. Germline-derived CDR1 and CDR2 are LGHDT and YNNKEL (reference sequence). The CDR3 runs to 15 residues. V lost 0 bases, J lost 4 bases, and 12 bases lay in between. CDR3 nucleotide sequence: TGTGCCAGCAGCCAAGATTTCGGAGGGCCCTATGGCTACACCTTC. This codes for CASSQDFGGPYGYTF.

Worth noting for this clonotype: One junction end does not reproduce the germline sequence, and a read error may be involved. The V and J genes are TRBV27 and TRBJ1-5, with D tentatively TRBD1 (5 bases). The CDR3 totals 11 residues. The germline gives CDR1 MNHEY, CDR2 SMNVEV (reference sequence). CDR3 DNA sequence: TGTGCCGGCAGGGATAATCAGCCCCAGCATTTT. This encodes CAGRDNQPQHF.